A selection of T cell receptor beta chains follows, all from one sample in a study of cytomegalovirus exposure and HLA in healthy donors. Clones were read by immunoSEQ multiplex PCR, and TCRdb kept only the in-frame ones, dropping some. Seen here are approximately 170,000 clones, around 80% observed once, and the top ten hold roughly 1.9%. The specimen sequenced was PBMCs. The receptors come from a woman in her thirties in good health and CMV-seropositive. CDR3s include the opening cysteine and the closing phenylalanine or tryptophan.

cdr3_length j_call v_call cdr3_aa
14 TRBJ2-5 TRBV14 CASSQWGSQETQYF
16 TRBJ1-1 TRBV5-6 CASINSRGLGGTEAFF
19 TRBJ2-6 TRBV4-3 CASISISLQGATGANVLTF
17 TRBJ2-5 TRBV7-9 CASSLAGRASGKETQYF
16 TRBJ1-2 TRBV27 CASRPNEGGASYGYTF
13 TRBJ1-6 TRBV28 CASIKGWNSPLHF
18 TRBJ2-2 TRBV7-2 CASSLLSGASTNTGELFF
20 TRBJ2-5 TRBV9 CASSVAAGGVKGGYQETQYF
13 TRBJ2-1 TRBV5-1 CASSLEAAAEQFF
15 TRBJ1-4 TRBV28 CASSLGGTGDEKLFF
11 TRBJ2-1 TRBV19 CAVARGAEQFF
13 TRBJ1-1 TRBV29-1 CSEPRDRGTEAFF
15 TRBJ2-1 TRBV5-4 CASSLVDSGGNEQFF
15 TRBJ1-4 TRBV7-2 CASSSTPASREKLFF
16 TRBJ2-1 TRBV4-3 CASSLQAGGKNNEQFF
14 TRBJ1-1 TRBV5-1 CASSLQGMNTEAFF
14 TRBJ2-2 TRBV5-1 CASSFEQGPGELFF
12 TRBJ1-2 TRBV27 CASMDRYYGYTF
14 TRBJ2-1 TRBV6-5 CASRMGLAGGEQFF
13 TRBJ2-7 TRBV7-8 CASLPPGSYEQYF
15 TRBJ2-7 TRBV5-4 CASSLPRGSFYEQYF
13 TRBJ2-1 TRBV27 CASSTQQGPGGFF
12 TRBJ2-5 TRBV18 CASSPFGETQYF
14 TRBJ2-1 TRBV29-1 CSVEAGGGYNEQFF
12 TRBJ1-5 TRBV14 CASSQGVAPQHF
13 TRBJ2-5 TRBV13 CASSRGEEETQYF
13 TRBJ1-5 TRBV2 CASSLEGYQPQHF
13 TRBJ1-5 TRBV2 CASSPGGDQPQHF
16 TRBJ2-1 TRBV18 CASSPQGSGIYNEQFF
15 TRBJ1-1 TRBV27 CASSFGLQGNTEAFF
14 TRBJ2-3 TRBV6-5 CASSLGQGEDTQYF
11 TRBJ2-7 TRBV20-1 CSAYRLEEQYF
12 TRBJ1-1 TRBV19 CASSPGETEAFF
15 TRBJ1-2 TRBV9 CASSVMGTGTSGYTF
17 TRBJ2-1 TRBV5-6 CASSLQTSVNSYNEQFF
15 TRBJ2-3 TRBV2 CASLSRLASTDTQYF
12 TRBJ2-5 TRBV15 CATSRDEPGQYF